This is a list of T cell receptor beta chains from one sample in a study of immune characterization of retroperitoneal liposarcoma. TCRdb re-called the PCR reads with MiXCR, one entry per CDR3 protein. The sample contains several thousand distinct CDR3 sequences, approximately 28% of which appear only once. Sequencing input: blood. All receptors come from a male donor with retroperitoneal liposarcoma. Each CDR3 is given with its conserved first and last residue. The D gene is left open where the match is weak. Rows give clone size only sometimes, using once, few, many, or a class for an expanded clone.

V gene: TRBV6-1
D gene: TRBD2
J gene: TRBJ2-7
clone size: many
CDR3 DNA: TGTGCCAGCAGAACGGGACTAGCGGATAGCTCCTACAATGAGCAGTACTTC
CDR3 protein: CASRTGLADSSYNEQYF

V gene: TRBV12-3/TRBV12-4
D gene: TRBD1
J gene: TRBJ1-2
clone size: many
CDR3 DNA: TGTGCCAGCAGGTCGCCAGGGGGTGGCTACACCTTC
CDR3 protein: CASRSPGGGYTF

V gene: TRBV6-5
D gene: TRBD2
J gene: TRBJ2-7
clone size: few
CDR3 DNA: TGTGCCAGCAGCTACGGGGGGGTGTACGAGCAGTACTTC
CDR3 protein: CASSYGGVYEQYF

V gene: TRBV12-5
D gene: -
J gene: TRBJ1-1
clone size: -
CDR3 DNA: TGTGCTAGTGGTTTGGTACCAGGGGAAGCTTTCTTT
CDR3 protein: CASGLVPGEAFF

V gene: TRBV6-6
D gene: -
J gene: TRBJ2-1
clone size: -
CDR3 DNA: TGTGCCAGCAGTTACGTGCCAGCGGGCTACAATGAGCAGTTCTTC
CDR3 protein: CASSYVPAGYNEQFF

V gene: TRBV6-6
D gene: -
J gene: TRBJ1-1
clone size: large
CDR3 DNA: TGTGCCAGCAGTTACGCAGGGATTGCTTTCTTT
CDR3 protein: CASSYAGIAFF

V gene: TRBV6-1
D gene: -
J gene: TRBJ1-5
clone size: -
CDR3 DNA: TGTGCCAGCAAAGCTCCCCCCCAGGGCGCCCCGGTGGGCAATCAGCCCCAGCATTTT
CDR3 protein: CASKAPPQGAPVGNQPQHF

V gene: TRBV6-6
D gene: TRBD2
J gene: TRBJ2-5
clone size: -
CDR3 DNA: TGTGCCAGCAGTTACCGGTCCACTAGCGGGGATACCCAAGAGACCCAGTACTTC
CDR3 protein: CASSYRSTSGDTQETQYF

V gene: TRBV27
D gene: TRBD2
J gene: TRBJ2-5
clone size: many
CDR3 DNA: TGTGCCAGCAGTTTATGGCCTAGCGGGGGTGAGACCCAGTACTTC
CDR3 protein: CASSLWPSGGETQYF

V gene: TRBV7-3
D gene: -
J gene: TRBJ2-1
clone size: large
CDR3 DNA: TGTGCCAGCAGACGAGTACCTGAGCAGTTCTTC
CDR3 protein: CASRRVPEQFF

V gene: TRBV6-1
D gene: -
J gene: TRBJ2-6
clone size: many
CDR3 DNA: TGTGCCAGCAGCCGCTCTGGGGCCAACGTCCTGACTTTC
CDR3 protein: CASSRSGANVLTF

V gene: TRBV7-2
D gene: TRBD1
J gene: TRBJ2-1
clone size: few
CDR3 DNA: TGTGCCAGCAGCTTAGCAGTCGGGACAGCATACAATGAGCAGTTCTTC
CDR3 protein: CASSLAVGTAYNEQFF

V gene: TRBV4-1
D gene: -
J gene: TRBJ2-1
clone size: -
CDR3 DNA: TGTGCCAGCAGCCAATCTGTGGGGGCGGGTATCTACAATGAGCAGTTCTTC
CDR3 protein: CASSQSVGAGIYNEQFF

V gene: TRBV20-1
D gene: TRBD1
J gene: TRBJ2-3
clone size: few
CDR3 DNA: TGCAGTGCTAGTCCCCTGACAGGGGGCAATACAGATACGCAGTATTTT
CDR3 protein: CSASPLTGGNTDTQYF

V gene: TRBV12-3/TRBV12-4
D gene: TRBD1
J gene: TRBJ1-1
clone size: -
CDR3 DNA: TGTGCCAGCAGTTGGGACAGACCTAATGAAGCTTTCTTT
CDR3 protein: CASSWDRPNEAFF

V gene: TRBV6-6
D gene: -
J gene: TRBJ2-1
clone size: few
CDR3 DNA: TGTGCCAGCAGTTACTGGGGGACTCGGGGGATTGGAGATGAGCAGTTCTTC
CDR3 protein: CASSYWGTRGIGDEQFF

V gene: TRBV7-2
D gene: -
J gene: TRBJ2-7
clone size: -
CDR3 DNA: TGTGCCAGCAGCCAATCAGGGGGGGCCTACGAGCAGTACTTC
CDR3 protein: CASSQSGGAYEQYF

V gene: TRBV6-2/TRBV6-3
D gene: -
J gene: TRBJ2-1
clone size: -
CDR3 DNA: TGTGCCAGCAGTTACTCGGTAGACTACAATGAGCAGTTCTTC
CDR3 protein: CASSYSVDYNEQFF

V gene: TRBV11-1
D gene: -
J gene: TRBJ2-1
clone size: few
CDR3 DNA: TGTGCCAGCAGCGTACCCGGGTACTCTGGAGAGCAGTTCTTC
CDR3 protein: CASSVPGYSGEQFF

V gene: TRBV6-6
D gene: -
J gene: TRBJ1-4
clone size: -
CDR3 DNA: TGTGCCAGCAGTTACTCCCTTACAAATGAAAAACTGTTTTTT
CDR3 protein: CASSYSLTNEKLFF

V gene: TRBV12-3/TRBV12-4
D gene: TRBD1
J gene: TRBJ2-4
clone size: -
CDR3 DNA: TGTGCCAGCTCCGGGACAGGGAAAAACATTCAGTACTTC
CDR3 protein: CASSGTGKNIQYF

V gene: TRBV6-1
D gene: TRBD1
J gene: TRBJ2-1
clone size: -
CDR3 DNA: TGTGCCAGCAGCATTCAGGGGGCGGGGTCCTACAATGAGCAGTTCTTC
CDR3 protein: CASSIQGAGSYNEQFF

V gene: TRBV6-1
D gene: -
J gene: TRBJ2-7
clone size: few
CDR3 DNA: TGTGCCAGCAGTGAACGCGGAGCCTACGAGCAGTACTTC
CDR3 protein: CASSERGAYEQYF

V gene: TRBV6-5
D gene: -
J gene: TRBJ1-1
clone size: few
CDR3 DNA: TGTGCCAGCAGTTACTTTGTAGAATCTGAAGCTTTCTTT
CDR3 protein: CASSYFVESEAFF

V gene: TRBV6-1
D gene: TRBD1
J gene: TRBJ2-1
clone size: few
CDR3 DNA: TGTGCCAGCAGTGGTAGACAGGGGTTGCCCTACAATGAGCAGTTCTTC
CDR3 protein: CASSGRQGLPYNEQFF

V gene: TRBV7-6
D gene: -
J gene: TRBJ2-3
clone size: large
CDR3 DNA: TGTGCCAGCAGCCCCGGTGGGCCGGCTAGAGATACGCAGTATTTT
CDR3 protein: CASSPGGPARDTQYF

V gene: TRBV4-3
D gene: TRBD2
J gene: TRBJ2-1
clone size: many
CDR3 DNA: TGCGCCAGCAGCCAAGGGCCCCCGCAGTCCCGGGGGGACAATGAGCAGTTCTTC
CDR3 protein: CASSQGPPQSRGDNEQFF

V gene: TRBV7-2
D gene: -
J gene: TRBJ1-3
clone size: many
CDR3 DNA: TGTGCCAGCAGCTCCGGCTCGGATTCTGGAAACACCATATATTTT
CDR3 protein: CASSSGSDSGNTIYF

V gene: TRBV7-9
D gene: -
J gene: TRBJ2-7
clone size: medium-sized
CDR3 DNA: TGTGCCAGCAGCTTAGGGCACAGACCGCCCTACGAGCAGTACTTC
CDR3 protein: CASSLGHRPPYEQYF

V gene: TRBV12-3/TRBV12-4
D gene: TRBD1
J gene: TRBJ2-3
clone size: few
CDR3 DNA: TGTGCCAGCAGTCCGGGGACAGGGCTGCAGTATTTT
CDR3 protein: CASSPGTGLQYF

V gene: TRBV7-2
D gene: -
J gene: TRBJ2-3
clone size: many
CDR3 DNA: TGTGCCAGCAGTCCCTCTCTACTGAGCACAGATACGCAGTATTTT
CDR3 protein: CASSPSLLSTDTQYF

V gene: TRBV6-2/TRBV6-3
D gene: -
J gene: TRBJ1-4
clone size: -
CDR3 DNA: TGTGCCAGCAGTTACCCGGACGGGGGGGCAGGATCCGAAAAACTGTTTTTT
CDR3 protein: CASSYPDGGAGSEKLFF

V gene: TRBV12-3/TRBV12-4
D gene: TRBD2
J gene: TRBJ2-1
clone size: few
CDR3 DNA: TGTGCCAGCAGACTTAGCGGGAGGGCCGCTGAGCAGTTCTTC
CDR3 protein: CASRLSGRAAEQFF

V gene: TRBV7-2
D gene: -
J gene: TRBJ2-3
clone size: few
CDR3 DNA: TGTGCCAGCAGCTTGCTCTCAGGCGCAGATACGCAGTATTTT
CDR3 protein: CASSLLSGADTQYF

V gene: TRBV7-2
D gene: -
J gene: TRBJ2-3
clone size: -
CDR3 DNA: TGTGCCAGCAGCTTGGATAGGGGCACAGATACGCAGTATTTT
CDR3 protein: CASSLDRGTDTQYF

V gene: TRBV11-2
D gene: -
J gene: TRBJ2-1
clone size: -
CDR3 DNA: TGTGCCAGCAGCTTAGAGGGAGCTTCCTACAATGAGCAGTTCTTC
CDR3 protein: CASSLEGASYNEQFF

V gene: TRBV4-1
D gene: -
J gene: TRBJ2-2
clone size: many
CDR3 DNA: TGCGCCAGCAGCCAAGATTACAGGAACACCGGGGAGCTGTTTTTT
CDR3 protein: CASSQDYRNTGELFF

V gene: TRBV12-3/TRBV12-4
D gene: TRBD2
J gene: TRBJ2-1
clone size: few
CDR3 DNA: TGTGCCAGCAGTATTGGGGCGGGAGGAAAGACCCAGTTCTTC
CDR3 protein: CASSIGAGGKTQFF

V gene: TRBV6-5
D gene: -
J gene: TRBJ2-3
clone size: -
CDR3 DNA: TGTGCCAGCAGTTACGCGCGGGGCAGCTCAGATACGCAGTATTTT
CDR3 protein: CASSYARGSSDTQYF

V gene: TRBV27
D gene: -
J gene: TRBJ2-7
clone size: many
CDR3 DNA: TGTGCCAGCAGTACGCCGACCATCGGGGCTAAATTATACTCCTACGAGCAGTACTTC
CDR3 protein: CASSTPTIGAKLYSYEQYF

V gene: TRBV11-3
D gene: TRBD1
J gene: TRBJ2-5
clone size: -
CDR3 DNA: TGTGCCAGCAGCCTTTTGGGGACAGGGATTCAAGAGACCCAGTACTTC
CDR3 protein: CASSLLGTGIQETQYF

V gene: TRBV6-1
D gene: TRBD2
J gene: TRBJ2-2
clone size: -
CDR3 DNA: TGTGCCAGCAGTGAAGCTAGCGGGGACACCGGGGAGCTGTTTTTT
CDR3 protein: CASSEASGDTGELFF

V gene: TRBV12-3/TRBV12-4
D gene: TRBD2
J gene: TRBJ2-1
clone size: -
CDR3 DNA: TGTGCCAGCAGTCCGCGGGAGGGTATAAACAATGAGCAGTTCTTC
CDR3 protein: CASSPREGINNEQFF

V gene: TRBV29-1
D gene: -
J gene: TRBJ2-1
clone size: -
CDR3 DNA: TGCAGCGTTGGAACGGGAGAGCAGTTCTTC
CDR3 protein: CSVGTGEQFF

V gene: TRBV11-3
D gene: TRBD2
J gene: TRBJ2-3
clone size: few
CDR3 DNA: TGTGCCAGCAGCTTAGCGGGACTAGGGGGTACGCAGTATTTT
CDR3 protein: CASSLAGLGGTQYF

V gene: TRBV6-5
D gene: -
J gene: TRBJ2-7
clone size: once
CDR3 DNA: TGTGCCAGCAGACCCCTCTCTTCAGGGCGGTCCTACGAGCAGTACTTC
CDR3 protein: CASRPLSSGRSYEQYF

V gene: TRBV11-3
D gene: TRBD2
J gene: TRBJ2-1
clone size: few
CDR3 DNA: TGTGCCAGCAGCTTAGCGGGGGGGCAAAATTACAATGAGCAGTTCTTC
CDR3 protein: CASSLAGGQNYNEQFF

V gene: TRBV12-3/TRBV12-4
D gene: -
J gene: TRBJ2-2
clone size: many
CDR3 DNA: TGTGCCAGCAGCCCGATCACCGGGGAGCTGTTTTTT
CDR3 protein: CASSPITGELFF

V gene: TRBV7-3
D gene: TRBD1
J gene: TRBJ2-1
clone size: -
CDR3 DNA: TGTGCCAGCAGGGTAACAGGGGGTATGCTTGGGGGTGAGCAGTTCTTC
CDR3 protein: CASRVTGGMLGGEQFF

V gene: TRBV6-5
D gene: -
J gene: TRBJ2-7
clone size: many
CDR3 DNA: TGTGCCAGCAGTTACTCGACAGGAGCCTACGAGCAGTACTTC
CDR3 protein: CASSYSTGAYEQYF

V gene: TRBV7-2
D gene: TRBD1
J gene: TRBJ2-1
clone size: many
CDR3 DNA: TGTGCCAGCAGCTTAGCCGGGACAGGGAAATTGGATGAGCAGTTCTTC
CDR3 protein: CASSLAGTGKLDEQFF

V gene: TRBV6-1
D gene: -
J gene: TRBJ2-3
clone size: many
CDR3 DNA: TGTGCCAGCAGTCCCTTTTATACGCAGTATTTT
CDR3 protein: CASSPFYTQYF

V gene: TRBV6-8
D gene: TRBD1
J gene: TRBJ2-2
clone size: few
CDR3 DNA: TGTGCCATTCAGGGGGATGACACCGGGGAGCTGTTTTTT
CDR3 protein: CAIQGDDTGELFF

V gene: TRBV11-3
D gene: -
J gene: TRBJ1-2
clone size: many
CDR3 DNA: TGTGCCAGCAGCTTAGCACAACTTGGCAGGGATGGTGGCTACACCTTC
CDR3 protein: CASSLAQLGRDGGYTF

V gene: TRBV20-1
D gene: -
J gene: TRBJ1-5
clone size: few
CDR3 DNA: TGCAGTGCTCGTAGAAGCAATCAGCCCCAGCATTTT
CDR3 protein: CSARRSNQPQHF

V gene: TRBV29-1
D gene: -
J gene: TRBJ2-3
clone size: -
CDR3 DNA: TGCAGCGTCTCAGGGGGGAGCACAGATACGCAGTATTTT
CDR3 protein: CSVSGGSTDTQYF

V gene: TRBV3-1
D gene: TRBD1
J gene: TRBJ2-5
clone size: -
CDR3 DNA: TGTGCCAGCAGAGGTGTGGGACAGGGATTAAATGAGCAGTACTTC
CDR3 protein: CASRGVGQGLNEQYF